This TCR beta chain was profiled in a study of blood T cells in healthy people across ages. In regard to this clonotype: No antigen is known for it.

PBMCs were isolated at a quantity of at least 7 million per sample. This CDR3 contains 15 residues. Trimming cost V 2 bases and J 1 base, with 9 bases left between them. It was with a sample-barcoded 5' primer and a J-beta primer mix that a second PCR of about 6 to 12 cycles was run. TCRdb re-called the 5' RACE reads through MiXCR, storing one row per CDR3 protein. In the table there are 1.5 million to 2 million distinct CDR3 sequences, roughly two fifths of which are singletons. General study findings and limits: Older age coincided with a roughly linear decline in TCR beta diversity per million T cells.

The chain couples TRBV12-3 or TRBV12-4 to TRBJ2-4, with no clear D. The source material was blood. This receptor was obtained from a human donor in good health. CDR3 sequence (DNA): TGTGCCAGCAGTTTACAGGACGCGGCCAAAAACATTCAGTACTTC. Translated, it gives CASSLQDAAKNIQYF.